Given below is one TCR beta chain in context. These data originate in a study of T cell responses to AZD1222 COVID-19 vaccine. Measured with immunoSEQ multiplex PCR; TCRdb has only the in-frame clones, and not every one. The sample lists some 140,000 clones, 85% to 95% occurring once. The length of the CDR3 is 18 residues. CDR1 and CDR2 from the germline V gene are SGHNT and YENEEA. Trimming took off 4 bases at V and 3 bases at J, with 24 bases between the two ends. The specimen was peripheral blood, collected 28 days after the second AZD1222 dose. The TCR sequence derives from an adult who received the AZD1222 COVID-19 vaccine. V gene TRBV11-3 combines with J gene TRBJ2-5; D is perhaps TRBD2 (7 bases). CDR3 nucleotides: TGTGCCAGCAGCTCATTGAAGGGGGGGTGGACTGTTAAAGAGACCCAGTACTTC. It is translated as CASSSLKGGWTVKETQYF.